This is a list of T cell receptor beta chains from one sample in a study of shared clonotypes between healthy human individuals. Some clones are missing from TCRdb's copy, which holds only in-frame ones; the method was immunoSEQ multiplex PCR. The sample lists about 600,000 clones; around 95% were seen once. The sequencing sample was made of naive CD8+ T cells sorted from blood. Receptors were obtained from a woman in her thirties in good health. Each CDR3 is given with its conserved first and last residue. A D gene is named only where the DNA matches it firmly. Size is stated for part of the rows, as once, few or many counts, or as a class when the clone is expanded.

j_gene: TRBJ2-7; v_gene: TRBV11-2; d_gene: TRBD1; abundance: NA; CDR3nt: TGTGCCAGCTCGGGACAGAACTCCTACGAGCAGTACTTC; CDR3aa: CASSGQNSYEQYF
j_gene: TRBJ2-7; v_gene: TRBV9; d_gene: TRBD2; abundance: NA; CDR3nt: TGTGCCAGCAGCGTAGGGGGTAGCGGGAGCGGCGAGCAGTACTTC; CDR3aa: CASSVGGSGSGEQYF
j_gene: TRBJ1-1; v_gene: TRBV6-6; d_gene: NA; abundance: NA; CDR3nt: TGTGCCAGCACCGATCCGGGGGGTACTGAAGCTTTCTTT; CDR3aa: CASTDPGGTEAFF
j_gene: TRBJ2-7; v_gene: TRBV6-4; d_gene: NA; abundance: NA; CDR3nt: TGTGCCAGTGCCGAACAGGCGAACTACGAGCAGTACTTC; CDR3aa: CASAEQANYEQYF
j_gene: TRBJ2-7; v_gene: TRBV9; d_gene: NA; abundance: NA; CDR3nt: TGTGCCAGCAGCGTAACCCGGGACTCGCCCTACGAGCAGTACTTC; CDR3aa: CASSVTRDSPYEQYF
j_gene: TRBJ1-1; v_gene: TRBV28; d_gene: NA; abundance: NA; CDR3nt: TGTGCCAGCTTTTTGGGGGGTGAAGCTTTCTTT; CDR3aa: CASFLGGEAFF
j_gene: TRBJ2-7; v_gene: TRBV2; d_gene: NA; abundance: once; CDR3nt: TGTGCCAGCACCATGGGGAAGACGTATTACGAGCAGTACTTC; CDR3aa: CASTMGKTYYEQYF
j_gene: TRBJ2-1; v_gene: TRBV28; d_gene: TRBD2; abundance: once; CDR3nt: TGTGCCAGCAGACCCCATGGGGGGCCCAGCGGGAGGAAGTTCTTC; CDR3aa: CASRPHGGPSGRKFF
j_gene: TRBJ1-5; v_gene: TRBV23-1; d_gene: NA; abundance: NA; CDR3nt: TGCGCCAGCAGTCCCCGCCCACCGACACTCCCTTTCCATTTT; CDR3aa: CASSPRPPTLPFHF
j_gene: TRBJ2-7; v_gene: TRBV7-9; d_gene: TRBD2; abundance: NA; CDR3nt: TGTGCCAGCAGCCCCACTAAGGGGGCGGGAGGGTACGAGCAGTACTTC; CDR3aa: CASSPTKGAGGYEQYF